This TCR beta chain is from a study of cytomegalovirus exposure and HLA in healthy donors listed by TCRdb under 2017. Study-level background: An earlier analysis of 587 of the donors reported around 280 Gb of sequence data and around 100 million unique TCR beta sequences obtained from around 180 million T cells. In a later analysis, previously published TCR beta repertoires from 666 donors were re-analyzed and high-resolution HLA genotyping was added so that TCR occurrence patterns could be studied. Rather than drawing on any new phenotypic data, the later analysis identified candidate immune exposures from TCR beta sequences and the way those sequences occurred across donors. The study aimed to test whether signatures of past pathogen exposure could be identified by cataloging public T cell receptors. Donor age, sex, ethnicity and CMV serostatus were compiled alongside the repertoire data. Besides the first cohort of roughly 660 subjects, a separate validation cohort made up of some 110 different subjects was used. Among about 390 genotyped donors of the cohort, an average of roughly 240,000 unique TCR beta nucleotide sequences were sequenced per donor, around 20% of them non-productive. Four or five DR-DQ haplotypes were handled as single units for association and clustering, since linkage in the cohort was strong. Genome-wide SNP genotypes for about 65% of the 666 donors were used in a later genetic analysis, which treated that subset as a discovery cohort. The study profiled the T cell repertoires of 550 to 700 subjects by immunosequencing and related them to cytomegalovirus serostatus. The genetic ancestry cluster associated with self-reported Caucasian donors included roughly four fifths of the roughly 360 genotyped donors. HLA typing included class I and class II loci at four-digit resolution. The number of typed donors differed by locus: about 620-640 for A, B, C, DRB1 and DQB1; approximately 520 for DQA1; some 610 for DPA1; and 400 to 480 for DPB1. The study combined high-throughput TCR immunosequencing, statistical association of individual TCRs with disease status, and machine learning to predict cytomegalovirus infection status. An early release covering approximately 600 HLA-typed donors comprised about 300 gigabases of sequencing data and around 80 million unique TCR sequences. In an earlier analysis of roughly 540 of the donors, high-throughput TCR beta sequencing was used to judge whether each TCR beta V gene segment behaved as functional or pseudogenic. All discovery cohort repertoires had been generated on a single sequencing platform.

Details on this clone: No antigen is known for it. Base qualities are not provided; no much larger clone lies one nucleotide away.

Overall study outcomes, separate from this receptor: It was suggested by the authors that the approach could potentially be generalized to other disease states and immunological phenotypes. This cohort had only TCR beta chains sequenced, and the lack of alpha or paired-chain data limited which features could be detected. A later genetic analysis associated a missense DCLRE1C variant with V-gene and J-gene trimming of TCR beta chains, and an independent cohort replicated the association. In a later analysis, most CMV-associated TCR beta chains were found to appear HLA-restricted, with HLA associations seemingly driven largely by CMV exposure. In a later analysis, HLA-associated TCR beta chains showed more clonal expansion and lower generation probabilities than non-associated chains that were equally common. Roughly uniform sequencing depth across donors was assumed in presence/absence analyses, although this assumption may not hold. A further reported finding was that TCR beta sequences accurately predicted the HLA-A and HLA-B alleles for most subjects in the first cohort. Roughly 15 rarely observed V segments, including chromosome 9 orphons, were excluded from the earlier analysis of about 600 of the donors because counts were too low. The 87-base-pair reads could not distinguish some IMGT-functional V segments, including TRBV6-2 and TRBV6-3, so those segments were excluded. In a later genetic analysis, fewer N-insertions in productive TCRs were reported among donors in an Asian-associated ancestry cluster than the approximately 670-donor mean. HLA typing was unavailable for some donors at each locus, so association tests used only the typed subset. In a later analysis, 15,000 to 20,000 TCR beta sequences were associated with specific HLA alleles at a false discovery rate of 0.05. The study gave a list of under 200 TCR beta chains associated with cytomegalovirus. A later analysis found that TCR association rates varied across HLA loci, with DRB1 alleles showing the most associated TCRs and HLA-C alleles the fewest. Immune exposure information for the cohort was limited to CMV serostatus. Three of the identified cytomegalovirus-associated TCR beta chains were confirmed in vitro to be specific for cytomegalovirus antigens. In an earlier analysis of several hundred of the donors, most TCR beta V segments were observed in productive rearrangements about 87% or about 30% of the time, broadly matching IMGT annotations. In a later analysis, several top co-occurrence clusters were reported to appear linked to parvovirus B19, influenza, CMV and Epstein-Barr virus. The sequencing pipeline was judged likely to have produced a cluster of highly shared sequence variants as a technical artifact. In both the original and validation cohorts, the classifier was reported to diagnose cytomegalovirus status with high specificity and sensitivity. When HLA alleles, especially DR and DQ, strongly co-occurred, TCR associations were difficult to assign to individual alleles. Correlated functional status among segregating V segments might be attributable to linkage disequilibrium, but an unknown experimental factor could not be ruled out. While some public TCRs were present in many individuals, most TCR sequences turned up only very rarely across donors.

The CDR3 measures 15 amino acids from cysteine to phenylalanine. Only the CDR3 portion is preserved as DNA: 45 bases, with reading frame beginning at the first base. V and J are trimmed by 3 bases and 4 bases, and the gene matches miss 7 bases of the junction. The germline V gene supplies CDR1 MNHEY and CDR2 SVGAGI. Libraries were prepared through the immunoSEQ multiplex PCR assay. A mixture of 60 forward primers for TCR Vbeta segments and 13 reverse primers for TCR Jbeta segments was used in the multiplex PCR. A multiplex PCR assay on genomic DNA amplified the CDR3 region of rearranged TCR beta genes. The Illumina HiSeq System was used to sequence the amplified TCR beta libraries as 87-base-pair reads. For the original study's pipeline: Across the 700 or so repertoires, a later analysis counted around 80 million unique TCR beta chains, around 11 million of which were shared by at least two donors. Raw reads were error-corrected and collapsed into unique sequences by a nearest-neighbor algorithm in which closely related sequences were merged to remove PCR and sequencing errors. V, D and J gene segments were assigned by aligning CDR3 sequences to IMGT reference sequences. Each retained sequence needed at least a six-nucleotide match to both a V gene segment and a J gene segment. A rearrangement counted as productive if the CDR3 had no stop codons and remained in frame with V and J, and every other rearrangement counted as non-productive. Following IMGT convention, CDR3 was defined as the stretch from the second conserved V-encoded cysteine up to the conserved J-encoded phenylalanine. The earlier analysis of 500 to 600 of the donors excluded sequences that lacked an unambiguous match to a single V gene segment. An earlier analysis of 587 of the donors called V segments functional above 56.7% productive rearrangements and segregating when the between-donor standard deviation exceeded 5%. To diagnose cytomegalovirus status from the catalog of TCR beta chain sequences, a statistical classification framework was built. In a later analysis, TCR nucleotide sequences were compared against IMGT/GENE-DB human TR gene sequences so that V and J genes could be assigned. Using the TCRdist pipeline, a later analysis assigned CDR3 sequences along with most-parsimonious VDJ recombination scenarios. In a later analysis, every TCR beta chain was defined by the combination of its CDR3 amino acid sequence and its V-gene family, and reads without a unique V-gene family were dropped. As a way to deal with suspected cross-contamination and a sequencing artifact, a later analysis dropped 450 to 600 nucleotide sequences that were highly shared and had low generation probability. A later analysis calculated a clonal expansion index for each public chain from normalized within-repertoire ranks of inferred template counts. In a later analysis, generation probabilities were computed with a VDJ recombination model fitted to out-of-frame rearrangements, and the resulting probabilities were checked against IGoR. In a later analysis, hypergeometric tests were used to score TCR-TCR, TCR-HLA and TCR-CMV co-occurrence, with a repertoire-size bias correction applied to TCR pairs. To estimate false discovery rates, a later analysis permuted the HLA or CMV assignments 20 times. In a later analysis, co-occurring TCRs were grouped using DBSCAN, and TCRdist sequence similarity was added for clustering within HLA-allele-positive subsets. For co-occurrence clustering, repertoires with fewer than 30,000 or more than 120,000 public chains were excluded, along with roughly 5 repertoires with anomalous nucleotide sharing. TCRdb mirrors the immuneACCESS table, restricted to in-frame sequences. Some clones are absent from its copies; in checked studies, under half trace to an unresolved V gene, and the reason for the others is unknown. The D gene and trimming were derived from the DNA, and the V and J assignments and clone size from that table. The sample includes more than 150,000 clones, with roughly 84% observed a single time. The ten largest clones add up to around 1.2% of the sample.

The cohort consisted of 666 healthy bone marrow donors. At the time of sampling, all cohort members were nominally healthy, though unrecorded immune exposures were likely present. The donor was CMV seropositive and belonged to the group of over 250 seropositive cohort members. Each donor provided a peripheral blood sample, and peripheral blood mononuclear cells were used for TCR beta sequencing. The Qiagen DNeasy Blood Extraction Kit was used to extract genomic DNA from the blood cell samples. Sequenced input: PBMCs. The V and J segments used are TRBV6-5 and TRBJ2-5, and 8 bases in between align with TRBD2. This receptor was identified in a girl aged 2-10 years in good health and CMV-seropositive. The encoded CDR3 is CASSYSRGVAETQYF. The bases read TGTGCCAGCAGTTATTCGCGGGGGGTCGCAGAGACCCAGTACTTC.